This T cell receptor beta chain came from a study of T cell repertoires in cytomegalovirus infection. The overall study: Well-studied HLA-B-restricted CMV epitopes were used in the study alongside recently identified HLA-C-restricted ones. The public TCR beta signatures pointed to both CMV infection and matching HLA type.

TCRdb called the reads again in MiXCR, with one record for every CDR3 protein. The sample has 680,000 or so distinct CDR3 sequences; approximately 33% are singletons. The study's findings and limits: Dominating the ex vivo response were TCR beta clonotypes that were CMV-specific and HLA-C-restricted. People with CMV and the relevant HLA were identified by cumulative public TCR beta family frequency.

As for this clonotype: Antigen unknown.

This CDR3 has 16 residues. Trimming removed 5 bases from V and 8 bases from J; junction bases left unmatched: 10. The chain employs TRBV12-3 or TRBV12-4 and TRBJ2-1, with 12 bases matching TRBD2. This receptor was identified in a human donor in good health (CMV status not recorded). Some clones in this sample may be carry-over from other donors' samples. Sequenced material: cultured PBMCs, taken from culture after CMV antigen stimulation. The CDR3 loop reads CASSPRTSGISYEQFF. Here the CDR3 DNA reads TGTGCCAGCAGTCCCCGGACTAGCGGGATCTCCTATGAGCAGTTCTTC.